Shown below are 6 T cell receptor beta chains from a single sample sequenced in a study of human CD8 memory T cell subsets. Libraries targeted TCR beta using 5' RACE with UMIs. TCRdb processed the 5' RACE reads again and assigns one entry to each CDR3 protein, with no DNA. The sample table includes 5,500 to 8,500 distinct CDR3 sequences. Sequenced: CD8+ stem-like memory T cells (TSCM and TCM) sorted from PBMCs. Subset specified: stem-like memory CD8 T cells (TSTEM), CCR7+ PD-1- TIGIT-. The receptors derive from a human donor in good health.

J is TRBJ2-7 and V is TRBV20-1; the TCRdb call, TRBD2, lacks DNA for checking. From germline, CDR1 is DFQATT and CDR2 SNEGSKA (reference sequence). The CDR3 totals 14 residues. CDR3: CSAREALGRYEQYF.

The rearrangement joins TRBV7-9 to TRBJ1-1. The CDR3 totals 14 residues. CDR1 and CDR2 (germline): SEHNR, FQNEAQ (reference sequence). CDR3 loop: CASRSGGGGTEAFF.

This clonotype is labeled medium-sized based on frequency. V gene TRBV20-1 combines with J gene TRBJ1-1. The length of the CDR3 is 17 residues. Germline lookup yields CDR1 DFQATT and CDR2 SNEGSKA (reference sequence). The CDR3 protein is CSATANLERLAFTEAFF.

The chain recombines TRBV25-1 with TRBJ2-5; TCRdb picks TRBD2, but there is no DNA to check that call. The CDR3 sequence is 14 residues long. Germline V CDR1 and CDR2: MGHDK, SYGVNS. The CDR3 loop reads CASSTHRLWETQYF.

Considering frequency, this clonotype is medium-sized. The chain has TRBV20-1 and TRBJ2-5; no DNA is available, so the TRBD2 call from TCRdb remains unchecked. The CDR3 has 18 amino acids. Germline values: CDR1 DFQATT, CDR2 SNEGSKA (reference sequence). CDR3 region: CSALGREVAGERQETQYF.

CDR3 in amino acids: CARSPIEALAGVTYNEQFF. This sequence joins TRBV5-3 and TRBJ2-1; the TRBD2 assignment by TCRdb is unverifiable without DNA. TRBV5-3 is known as an ORF, though its function is uncertain. This CDR3 contains 19 residues.